Described below is a single TCR beta chain sequence and its context. Authors' methods: Using reference gene primer amplification, nucleated cell counts were estimated. The method was immunoSEQ multiplex PCR; TCRdb's version includes in-frame clones alone and lacks a portion of them. V and J calls and clone size are as listed in that table; D and trimming were resolved from the DNA. The sample includes 70,000 to 95,000 clones, about 82% of them seen just once. This sample was taken from a study of blood T cell repertoires in COVID-19. The wider study: Italy, Spain and the United States were the sources of the convalescent and acute COVID-19 samples. PBMCs, B-cell-depleted T cells, or T cells were the source of the cDNA or gDNA that made up the material.

V lost 0 bases, J lost 11 bases, and 8 bases stayed unmatched. The CDR3 has 14 residues. CDR1 and CDR2 (germline): LNHNV, YYDKDF (reference sequence). The receptor comes from a man at least 80 years old with active or convalescent COVID-19. What was sequenced was peripheral blood. The chain has TRBV15 and TRBJ1-2; 8 nucleotides agree with TRBD1. The chain's CDR3 is CATSREVGQGAYTF. Here the CDR3 DNA reads TGTGCCACCAGCAGAGAGGTTGGACAGGGCGCTTACACCTTC.